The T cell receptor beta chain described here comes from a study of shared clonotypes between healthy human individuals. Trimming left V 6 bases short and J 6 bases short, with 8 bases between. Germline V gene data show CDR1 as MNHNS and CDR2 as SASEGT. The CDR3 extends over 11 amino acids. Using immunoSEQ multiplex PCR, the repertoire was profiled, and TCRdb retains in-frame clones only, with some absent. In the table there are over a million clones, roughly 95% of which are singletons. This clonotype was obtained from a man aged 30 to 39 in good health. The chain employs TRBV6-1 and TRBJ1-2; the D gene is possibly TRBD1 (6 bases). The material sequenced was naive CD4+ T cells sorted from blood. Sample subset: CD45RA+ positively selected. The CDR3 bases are TGTGCCAGCAGAGGGGGGAATGGCTACACCTTC. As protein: CASRGGNGYTF.